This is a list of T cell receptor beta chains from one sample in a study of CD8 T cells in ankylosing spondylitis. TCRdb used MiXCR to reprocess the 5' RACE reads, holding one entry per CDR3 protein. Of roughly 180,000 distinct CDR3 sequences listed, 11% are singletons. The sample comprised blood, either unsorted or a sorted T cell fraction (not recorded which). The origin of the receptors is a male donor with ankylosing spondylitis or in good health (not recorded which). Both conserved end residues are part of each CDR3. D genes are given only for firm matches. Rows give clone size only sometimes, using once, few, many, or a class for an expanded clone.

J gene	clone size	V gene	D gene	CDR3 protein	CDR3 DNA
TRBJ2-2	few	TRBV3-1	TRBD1	CASSRDRGLTGELFF	TGTGCCAGCAGCCGGGACAGGGGGCTCACCGGGGAGCTGTTTTTT
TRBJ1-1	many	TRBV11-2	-	CASSEQQGIGEAFF	TGTGCCAGCAGCGAGCAACAGGGAATAGGTGAAGCTTTCTTT
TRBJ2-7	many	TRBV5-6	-	CASSRGRPAYEQYF	TGTGCCAGCAGCCGGGGACGCCCGGCGTACGAGCAGTACTTC
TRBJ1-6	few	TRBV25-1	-	CASSTTAAADSPLHF	TGTGCCAGCAGTACGACAGCCGCCGCCGATTCACCCCTCCACTTT
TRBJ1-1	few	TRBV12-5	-	CASGGDLINTEAFF	TGTGCTAGTGGAGGGGACCTCATTAACACTGAAGCTTTCTTT
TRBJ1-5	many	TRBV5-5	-	CASSLDSSTIGQPQHF	TGTGCCAGCAGCTTGGACTCCTCCACGATAGGCCAGCCCCAGCATTTT
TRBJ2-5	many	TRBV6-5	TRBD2	CASSYSYTSGQETQYF	TGTGCCAGCAGTTACTCGTACACTAGCGGGCAAGAGACCCAGTACTTC
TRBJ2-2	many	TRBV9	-	CASSVEGRLTGELFF	TGTGCCAGCAGCGTAGAGGGCAGACTCACCGGGGAGCTGTTTTTT
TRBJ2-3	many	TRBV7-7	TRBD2	CASSLTSGSSDTQYF	TGTGCCAGCAGCCTGACTAGCGGGAGCTCTGATACGCAGTATTTT
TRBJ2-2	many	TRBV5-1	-	CASSLIDTTGELFF	TGCGCCAGCAGCTTGATAGACACCACCGGGGAGCTGTTTTTT
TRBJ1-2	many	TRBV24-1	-	CATSDPGATGYTF	TGTGCCACCAGTGATCCGGGGGCGACGGGCTACACCTTC
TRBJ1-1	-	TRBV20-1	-	CSALDQKSGDTEAFF	TGCAGTGCTCTAGATCAAAAGTCGGGGGACACTGAAGCTTTCTTT
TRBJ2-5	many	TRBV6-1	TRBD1	CASTRTGNGQETQYF	TGTGCCAGCACTAGGACAGGGAACGGCCAAGAGACCCAGTACTTC
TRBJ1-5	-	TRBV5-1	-	CASSLVQGNSNQPQHF	TGCGCCAGCAGCTTGGTCCAGGGGAATAGCAATCAGCCCCAGCATTTT
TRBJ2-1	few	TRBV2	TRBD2	CASSAPGGRNEQFF	TGTGCCAGCAGTGCTCCGGGGGGGAGGAATGAGCAGTTCTTC
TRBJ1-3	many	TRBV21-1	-	CASRIYRVLGNTIYF	TGTGCCAGCAGGATCTACAGGGTACTAGGAAACACCATATATTTT
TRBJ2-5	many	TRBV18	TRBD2	CASSTEGLAGETQYF	TGTGCCAGCTCAACAGAGGGACTAGCGGGAGAGACCCAGTACTTC
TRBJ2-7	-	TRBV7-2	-	CASSLQVDAYYEQYF	TGTGCCAGCAGCTTACAAGTGGATGCGTACTACGAGCAGTACTTC
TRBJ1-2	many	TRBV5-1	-	CASSVDETGFYGYTF	TGCGCCAGCAGCGTCGACGAGACAGGTTTCTATGGCTACACCTTC
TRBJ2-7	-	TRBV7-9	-	CASSSGLVSSYEQYF	TGTGCCAGCAGTTCTGGGCTGGTGAGCTCCTACGAGCAGTACTTC
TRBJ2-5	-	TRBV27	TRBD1	CASSLITEGQGKETQYF	TGTGCCAGCAGTTTAATTACGGAGGGACAGGGAAAAGAGACCCAGTACTTC
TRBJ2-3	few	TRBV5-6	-	CASSLDGGPTDTQYF	TGTGCCAGCAGCTTGGACGGGGGGCCCACAGATACGCAGTATTTT
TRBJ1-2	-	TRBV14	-	CASSQDLRKGYTF	TGTGCCAGCAGCCAAGATCTTAGGAAGGGCTACACCTTC
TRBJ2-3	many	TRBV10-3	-	CAISESPRADTQYF	TGTGCCATCAGTGAGTCACCTAGGGCAGATACGCAGTATTTT
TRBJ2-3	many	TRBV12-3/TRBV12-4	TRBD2	CASSLITSGRYRSTDTQYF	TGTGCCAGCAGTTTAATCACTAGCGGCCGATACCGTAGCACAGATACGCAGTATTTT
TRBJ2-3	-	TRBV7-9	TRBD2	CASSLIWGLDPDTQYF	TGTGCCAGCAGCTTAATTTGGGGACTAGACCCAGATACGCAGTATTTT
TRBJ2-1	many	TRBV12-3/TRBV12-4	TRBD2	CASNPGLAGVEQFF	TGTGCCAGCAACCCGGGACTAGCGGGAGTTGAGCAGTTCTTC
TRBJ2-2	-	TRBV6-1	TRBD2	CASRTSGRASGELFF	TGTGCCAGCAGGACTAGCGGGAGGGCCTCCGGGGAGCTGTTTTTT
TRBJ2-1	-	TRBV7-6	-	CASSLGVGGTYNEQFF	TGTGCCAGCAGCTTAGGAGTGGGAGGTACCTACAATGAGCAGTTCTTC
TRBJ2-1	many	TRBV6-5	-	CASSYSRRGPSGQFF	TGTGCCAGCAGTTACTCGAGGCGGGGGCCCTCCGGGCAGTTCTTC
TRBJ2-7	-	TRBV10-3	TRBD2	CAISESGGSIYEQYF	TGTGCCATCAGTGAGTCCGGGGGGTCCATATACGAGCAGTACTTC
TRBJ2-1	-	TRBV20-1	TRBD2	CSASGTSTPIHNEQFF	TGCAGTGCTAGCGGGACTAGTACCCCAATCCACAATGAGCAGTTCTTC
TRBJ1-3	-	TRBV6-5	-	CASSSETPGTENTIYF	TGTGCCAGCAGTTCGGAGACACCAGGGACTGAAAACACCATATATTTT
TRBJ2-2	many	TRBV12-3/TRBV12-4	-	CASKFRLNTGELFF	TGTGCCAGCAAGTTTCGGCTAAACACCGGGGAGCTGTTTTTT
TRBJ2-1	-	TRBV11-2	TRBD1	CASSRDRNVNEQFF	TGTGCCAGCAGCCGGGACAGGAACGTTAATGAGCAGTTCTTC
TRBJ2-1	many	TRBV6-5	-	CASSYSGGQYNEQFF	TGTGCCAGCAGTTACTCGGGGGGACAGTACAATGAGCAGTTCTTC
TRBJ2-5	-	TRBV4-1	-	CASSQEWISDTVEETQYF	TGCGCCAGCAGCCAAGAATGGATAAGCGACACAGTTGAAGAGACCCAGTACTTC
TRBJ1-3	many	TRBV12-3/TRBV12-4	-	CASSKLVGGTGNTIYF	TGTGCCAGCAGTAAACTCGTGGGGGGGACTGGAAACACCATATATTTT
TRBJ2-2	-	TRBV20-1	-	CSARDVYGSSGELFF	TGCAGTGCTAGAGATGTTTACGGGAGTTCCGGGGAGCTGTTTTTT
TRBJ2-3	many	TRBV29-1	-	CSVASGGSADTQYF	TGCAGCGTTGCCAGCGGTGGGAGTGCAGATACGCAGTATTTT
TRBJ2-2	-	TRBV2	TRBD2	CASSEWLAGGPNTGELFF	TGTGCCAGCAGTGAATGGTTAGCGGGAGGTCCGAACACCGGGGAGCTGTTTTTT
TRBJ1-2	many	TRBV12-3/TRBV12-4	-	CASSLGGSERGYTF	TGTGCCAGCAGTTTGGGGGGGTCCGAGAGGGGCTACACCTTC
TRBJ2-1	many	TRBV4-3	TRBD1	CASSTGTGMDEQFF	TGCGCCAGCAGCACCGGGACAGGTATGGATGAGCAGTTCTTC
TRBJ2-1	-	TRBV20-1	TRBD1	CSAQGARNNEQFF	TGCAGTGCCCAGGGGGCTCGAAATAATGAGCAGTTCTTC
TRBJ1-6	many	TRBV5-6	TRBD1	CASSRVGQGYSPLHF	TGTGCCAGCAGCCGGGTGGGACAGGGATATTCACCCCTCCACTTT
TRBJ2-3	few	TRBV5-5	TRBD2	CASSGLAGVADTQYF	TGTGCCAGCAGCGGACTAGCGGGAGTCGCAGATACGCAGTATTTT
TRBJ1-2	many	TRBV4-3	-	CASSQDRALKQYGYTF	TGCGCCAGCAGCCAAGATAGGGCCCTAAAACAGTATGGCTACACCTTC
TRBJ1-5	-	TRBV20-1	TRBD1	CSAENPGQPNQPQHF	TGCAGTGCAGAAAATCCGGGACAGCCAAATCAGCCCCAGCATTTT
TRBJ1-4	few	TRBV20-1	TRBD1	CSATWTGSGTNEKLFF	TGCAGTGCCACTTGGACAGGGAGCGGCACTAATGAAAAACTGTTTTTT
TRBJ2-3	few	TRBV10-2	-	CASSVGGPQDTQYF	TGCGCCAGCAGTGTAGGGGGTCCTCAAGATACGCAGTATTTT
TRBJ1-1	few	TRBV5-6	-	CASSLVDTQDPFF	TGTGCCAGCAGCTTGGTCGACACTCAGGATCCTTTCTTT
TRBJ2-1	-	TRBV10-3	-	CAISPAANEQFF	TGTGCCATCAGCCCAGCGGCCAATGAGCAGTTCTTC
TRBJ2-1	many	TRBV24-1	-	CATSAESGSYNEQFF	TGTGCCACCAGTGCAGAATCCGGCTCCTACAATGAGCAGTTCTTC
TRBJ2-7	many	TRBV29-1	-	CSVSPRVDEQYF	TGCAGCGTTTCCCCTAGGGTGGACGAGCAGTACTTC
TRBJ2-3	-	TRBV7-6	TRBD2	CASSILAGSTDTQYF	TGTGCCAGCAGCATACTAGCGGGAAGCACAGATACGCAGTATTTT
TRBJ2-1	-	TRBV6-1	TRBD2	CASSRGAGGPNNEQFF	TGTGCCAGCAGCAGAGGAGCGGGAGGGCCTAACAATGAGCAGTTCTTC
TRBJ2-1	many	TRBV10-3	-	CAISEGWPSSYNEQFF	TGTGCCATCAGCGAGGGGTGGCCGAGCTCCTACAATGAGCAGTTCTTC
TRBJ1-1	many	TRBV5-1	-	CASSLAVGPVNTEAFF	TGCGCCAGCAGCTTGGCCGTGGGACCAGTGAACACTGAAGCTTTCTTT
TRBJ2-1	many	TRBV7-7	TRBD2	CASSPELAGGRNEQFF	TGTGCCAGCAGCCCGGAACTAGCGGGAGGGCGAAATGAGCAGTTCTTC